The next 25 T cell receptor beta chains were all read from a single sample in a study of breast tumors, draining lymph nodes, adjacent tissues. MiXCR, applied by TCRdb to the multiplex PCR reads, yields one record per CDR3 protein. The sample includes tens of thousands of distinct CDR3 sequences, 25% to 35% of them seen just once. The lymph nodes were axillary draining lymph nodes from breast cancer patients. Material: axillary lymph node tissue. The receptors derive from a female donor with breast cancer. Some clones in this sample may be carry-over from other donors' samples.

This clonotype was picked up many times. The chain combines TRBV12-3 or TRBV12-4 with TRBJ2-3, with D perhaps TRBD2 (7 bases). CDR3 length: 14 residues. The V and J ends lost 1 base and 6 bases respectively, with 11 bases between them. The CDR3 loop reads CASSLGRGGDTQYF. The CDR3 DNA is TGTGCCAGCAGTTTAGGCAGGGGAGGGGATACGCAGTATTTT.

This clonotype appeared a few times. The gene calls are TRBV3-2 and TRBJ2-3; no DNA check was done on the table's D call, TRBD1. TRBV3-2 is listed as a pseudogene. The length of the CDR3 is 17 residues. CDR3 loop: CASLSPLRAVSTDTQYF. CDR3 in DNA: TGTGCCAGCTTATCCCCCTTGCGGGCCGTTAGCACAGATACGCAGTATTTT.

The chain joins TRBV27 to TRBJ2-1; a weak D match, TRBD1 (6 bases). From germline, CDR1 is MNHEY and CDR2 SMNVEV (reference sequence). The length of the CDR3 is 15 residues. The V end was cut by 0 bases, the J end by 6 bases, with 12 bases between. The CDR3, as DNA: TGTGCCAGCAGTTTATCGGGCAGGGGTGGCAATGAGCAGTTCTTC. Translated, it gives CASSLSGRGGNEQFF.

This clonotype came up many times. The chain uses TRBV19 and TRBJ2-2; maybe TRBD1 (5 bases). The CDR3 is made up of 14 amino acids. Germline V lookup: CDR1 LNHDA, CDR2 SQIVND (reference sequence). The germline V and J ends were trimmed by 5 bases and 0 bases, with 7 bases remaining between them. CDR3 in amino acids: CASSDSANTGELFF. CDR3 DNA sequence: TGTGCCAGTAGTGACAGTGCGAACACCGGGGAGCTGTTTTTT. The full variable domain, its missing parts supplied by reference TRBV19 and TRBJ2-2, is DGGITQSPKYLFRKEGQNVTLSCEQNLNHDAMYWYRQDPGQGLRLIYYSQIVNDFQKGDIAEGYSVSREKKESFPLTVTSAQKNPTAFYLCASSDSANTGELFFGEGSRLTVL.

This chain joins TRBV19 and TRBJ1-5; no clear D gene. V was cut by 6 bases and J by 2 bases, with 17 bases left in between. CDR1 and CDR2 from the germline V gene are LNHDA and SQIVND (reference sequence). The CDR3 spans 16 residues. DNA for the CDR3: TGTGCCAGTAGATCCGATGGGGTCTCTGGCAATCAGCCCCAGCATTTT. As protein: CASRSDGVSGNQPQHF. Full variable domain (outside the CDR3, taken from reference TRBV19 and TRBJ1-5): DGGITQSPKYLFRKEGQNVTLSCEQNLNHDAMYWYRQDPGQGLRLIYYSQIVNDFQKGDIAEGYSVSREKKESFPLTVTSAQKNPTAFYLCASRSDGVSGNQPQHFGDGTRLSIL.

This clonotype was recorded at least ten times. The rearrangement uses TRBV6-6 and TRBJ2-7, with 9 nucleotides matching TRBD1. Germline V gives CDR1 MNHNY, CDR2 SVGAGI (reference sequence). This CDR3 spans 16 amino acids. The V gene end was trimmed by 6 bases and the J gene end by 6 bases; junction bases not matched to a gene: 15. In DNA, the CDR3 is TGTGCCAGCAGCCCGGGGGGACAGGGTTATATGGCCGAGCAGTACTTC. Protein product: CASSPGGQGYMAEQYF.

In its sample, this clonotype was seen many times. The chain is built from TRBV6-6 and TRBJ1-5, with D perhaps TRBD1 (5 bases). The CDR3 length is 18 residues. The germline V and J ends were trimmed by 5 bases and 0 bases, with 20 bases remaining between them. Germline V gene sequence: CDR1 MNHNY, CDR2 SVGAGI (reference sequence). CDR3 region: CASSPGGYRTNSNQPQHF. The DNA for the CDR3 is TGTGCCAGCAGTCCTGGGGGTTATCGGACCAATAGCAATCAGCCCCAGCATTTT.

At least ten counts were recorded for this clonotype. The CDR3: CASSLTAGPTEQFF. CDR3 in DNA: TGTGCCAGCAGCTTAACGGCCGGGCCCACCGAGCAGTTCTTC. J is TRBJ2-1 and V is TRBV7-3; D is unclear. The CDR3 contains 14 residues. Between the trimmed V and J ends, which lost 0 bases and 10 bases, there was a span of 13 bases. Germline assignment: CDR1 SGHTA and CDR2 FQGTGA.

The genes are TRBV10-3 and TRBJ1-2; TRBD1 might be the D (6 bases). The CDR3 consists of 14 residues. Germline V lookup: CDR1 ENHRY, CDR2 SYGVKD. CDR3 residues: CGISQDRFSYGYTF. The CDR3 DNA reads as TGTGGGATCAGCCAGGACAGATTCTCCTATGGCTACACCTTC.

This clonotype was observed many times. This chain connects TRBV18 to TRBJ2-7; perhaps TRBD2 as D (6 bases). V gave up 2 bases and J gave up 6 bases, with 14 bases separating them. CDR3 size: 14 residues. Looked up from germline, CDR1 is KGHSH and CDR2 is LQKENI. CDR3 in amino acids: CASSPERLDFEQYF. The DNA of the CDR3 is TGTGCCAGCTCACCAGAGAGACTAGACTTCGAGCAGTACTTC.

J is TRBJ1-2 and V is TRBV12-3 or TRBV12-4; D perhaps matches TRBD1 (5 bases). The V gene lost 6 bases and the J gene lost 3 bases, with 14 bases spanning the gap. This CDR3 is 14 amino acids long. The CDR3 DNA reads TGTGCCAGCAGGGACGGGGGGGGAGACTATGGCTACACCTTC. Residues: CASRDGGGDYGYTF.

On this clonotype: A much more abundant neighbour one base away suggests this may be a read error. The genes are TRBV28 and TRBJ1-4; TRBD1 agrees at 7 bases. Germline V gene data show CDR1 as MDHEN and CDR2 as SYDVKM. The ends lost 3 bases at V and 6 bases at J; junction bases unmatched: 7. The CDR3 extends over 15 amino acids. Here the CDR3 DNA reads TGTGCCAGCAGTTTGCTAAGGGACAGTGATGAAAAACTGTTTTTT. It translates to CASSLLRDSDEKLFF.

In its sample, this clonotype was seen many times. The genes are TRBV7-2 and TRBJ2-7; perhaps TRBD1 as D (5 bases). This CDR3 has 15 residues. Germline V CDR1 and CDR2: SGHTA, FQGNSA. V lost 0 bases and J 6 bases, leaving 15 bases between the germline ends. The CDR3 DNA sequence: TGTGCCAGCAGCTTAGCTGGTCCGAGAAGGGGCGAGCAGTACTTC. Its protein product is CASSLAGPRRGEQYF.

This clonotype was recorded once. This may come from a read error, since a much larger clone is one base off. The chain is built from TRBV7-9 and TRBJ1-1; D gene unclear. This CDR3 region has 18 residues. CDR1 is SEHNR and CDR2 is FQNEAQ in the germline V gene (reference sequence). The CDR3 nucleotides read TGTGCCAGCAGCTTAGCGCGGACGGGTCGGAGGGTGAACCCTGAAGCTTTCTTT. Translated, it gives CASSLARTGRRVNPEAFF.

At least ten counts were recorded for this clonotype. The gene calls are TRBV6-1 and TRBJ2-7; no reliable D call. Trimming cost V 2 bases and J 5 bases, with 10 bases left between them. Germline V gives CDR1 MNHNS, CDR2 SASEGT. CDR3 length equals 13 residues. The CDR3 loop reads CASSERFLNEQYF. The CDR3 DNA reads TGTGCCAGCAGTGAAAGGTTTCTCAACGAGCAGTACTTC.

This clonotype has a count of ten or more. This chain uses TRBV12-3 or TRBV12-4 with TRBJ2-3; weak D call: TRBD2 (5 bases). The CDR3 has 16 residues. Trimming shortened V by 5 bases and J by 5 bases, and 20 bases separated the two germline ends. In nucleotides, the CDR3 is TGTGCCAGCAGTAGTTACGAGCGGAGTTTGGGAGATACGCAGTATTTT. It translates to CASSSYERSLGDTQYF.

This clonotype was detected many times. The CDR3 protein is CASTPRGEGSDTQYF. CDR3 in DNA: TGTGCCAGCACCCCCCGAGGGGAGGGGTCAGATACGCAGTATTTT. The rearrangement joins TRBV28 to TRBJ2-3; 7 bases agree with TRBD2. Germline CDR1 and CDR2: MDHEN and SYDVKM. V gave up 7 bases and J gave up 4 bases; unmatched junction bases: 11. The CDR3 covers 15 residues.

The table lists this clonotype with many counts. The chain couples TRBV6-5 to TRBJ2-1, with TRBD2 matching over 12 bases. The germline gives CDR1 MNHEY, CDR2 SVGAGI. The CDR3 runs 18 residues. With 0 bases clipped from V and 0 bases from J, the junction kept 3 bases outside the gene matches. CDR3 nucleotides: TGTGCCAGCAGTTACTCCACGACTAGCGGGAGCTCCTACAATGAGCAGTTCTTC. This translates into CASSYSTTSGSSYNEQFF.

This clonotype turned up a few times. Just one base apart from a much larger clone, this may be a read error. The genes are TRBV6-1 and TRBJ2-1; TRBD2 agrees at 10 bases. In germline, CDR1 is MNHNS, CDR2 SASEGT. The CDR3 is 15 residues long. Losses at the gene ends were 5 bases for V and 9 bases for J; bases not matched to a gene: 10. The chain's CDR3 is CASSHGAGGKGEQFF. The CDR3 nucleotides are TGTGCCAGCAGTCACGGAGCGGGAGGGAAAGGTGAGCAGTTCTTC.

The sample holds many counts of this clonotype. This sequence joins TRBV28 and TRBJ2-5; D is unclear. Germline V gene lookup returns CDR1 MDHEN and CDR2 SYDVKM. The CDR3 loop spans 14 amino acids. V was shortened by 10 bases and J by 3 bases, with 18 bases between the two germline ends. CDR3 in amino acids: CATNPAGTEETQYF. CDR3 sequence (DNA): TGTGCCACGAACCCGGCAGGTACGGAAGAGACCCAGTACTTC.

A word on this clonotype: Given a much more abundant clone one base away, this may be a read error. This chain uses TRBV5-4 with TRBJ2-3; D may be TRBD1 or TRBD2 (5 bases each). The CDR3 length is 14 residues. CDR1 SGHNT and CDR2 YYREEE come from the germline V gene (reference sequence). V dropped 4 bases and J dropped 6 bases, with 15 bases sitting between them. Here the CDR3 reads CASSLGTATDTQYF. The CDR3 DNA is TGTGCCAGCAGCCTCGGGACCGCCACGGATACGCAGTATTTT.

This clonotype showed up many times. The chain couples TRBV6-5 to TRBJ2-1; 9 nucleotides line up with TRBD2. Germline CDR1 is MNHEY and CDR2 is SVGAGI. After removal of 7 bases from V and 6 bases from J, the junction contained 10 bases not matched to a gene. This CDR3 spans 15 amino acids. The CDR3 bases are TGTGCCAGCACTACTAGCGGGTCCCCCTCCAATGAGCAGTTCTTC. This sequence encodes CASTTSGSPSNEQFF.

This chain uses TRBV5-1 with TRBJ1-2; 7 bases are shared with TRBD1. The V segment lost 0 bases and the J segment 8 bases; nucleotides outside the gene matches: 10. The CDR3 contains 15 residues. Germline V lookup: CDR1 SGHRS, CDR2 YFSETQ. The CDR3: CASSLAWGDSYGYTF. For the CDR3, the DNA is TGCGCCAGCAGCTTGGCCTGGGGGGACAGCTACGGCTACACCTTC.

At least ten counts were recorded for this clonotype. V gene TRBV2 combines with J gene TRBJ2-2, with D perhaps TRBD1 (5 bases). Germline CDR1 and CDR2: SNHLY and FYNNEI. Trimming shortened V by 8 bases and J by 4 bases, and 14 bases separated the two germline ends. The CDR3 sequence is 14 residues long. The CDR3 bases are TGTGCCAGCCGACGCCAGGGCCGCACCGGGGAGCTGTTTTTT. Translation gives CASRRQGRTGELFF.

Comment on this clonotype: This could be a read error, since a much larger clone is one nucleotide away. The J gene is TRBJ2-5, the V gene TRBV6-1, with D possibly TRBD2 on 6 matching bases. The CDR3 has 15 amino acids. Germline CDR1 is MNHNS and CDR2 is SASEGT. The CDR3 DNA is TGTGCCAGCAGTGAAGGGAGGGGTCGGCAAGGGACCCAGTACTTC. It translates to CASSEGRGRQGTQYF.